The entry below describes one TCR beta chain. The target antigen is unknown. The CDR3 consists of 15 residues. Germline CDR1 and CDR2: SGHTA and FQGNSA. The data stem from a study of T cells expressing NK-cell markers. Study overall: Cells sorted as CD3+CD56+NKG2C+, CD3+CD56+NKG2C- and CD3+CD56-NKG2C+ T cells supplied the TCR beta repertoires. Notes on the study in general: Uncertainty persisted over the HCMV specificity of expanded NKG2C+ T cell clones.

The TCR beta cDNA came from 5'RACE template switching with UMIs. Each CDR3 protein gets one entry in TCRdb, which reprocessed the 5' RACE reads and gives no DNA. In total, the table holds 440,000 or so distinct CDR3 sequences. The gene calls are TRBV7-2 and TRBJ1-1; TCRdb gives TRBD1 as the D gene, but with no DNA this cannot be confirmed. Input material: blood T cells: a sorted CD56 or NKG2C T cell subset, CD4+ or CD8+ T cells, or bulk PBMC T cells (not recorded which). This TCR was sampled from a woman between 18 and 69 years old in good health. CDR3 sequence reads: CASSFFVGRSTEAFF.